The entry below gives a single T cell receptor beta chain sequence along with its context. The data belong to a study of blood T cell repertoires in COVID-19. Method: immunoSEQ multiplex PCR; TCRdb's copy keeps in-frame clones and lacks some. In the table there are 13,000 or so clones, 60% to 80% of which are singletons. CDR1 SGHDT and CDR2 YYEEEE come from the germline V gene. The CDR3 consists of 18 residues. The ends lost 3 bases at V and 7 bases at J; junction bases unmatched: 16. The chain combines TRBV5-6 with TRBJ2-5, with 12 bases identical to TRBD2. Sequenced: peripheral blood. The receptor's source is a human donor in a cohort sampled during active COVID-19. The CDR3 DNA sequence: TGTGCCAGCAGCTCTGACAATCTAGCGGGGGGGATCATTGGGACCCAGTACTTC. As protein: CASSSDNLAGGIIGTQYF.